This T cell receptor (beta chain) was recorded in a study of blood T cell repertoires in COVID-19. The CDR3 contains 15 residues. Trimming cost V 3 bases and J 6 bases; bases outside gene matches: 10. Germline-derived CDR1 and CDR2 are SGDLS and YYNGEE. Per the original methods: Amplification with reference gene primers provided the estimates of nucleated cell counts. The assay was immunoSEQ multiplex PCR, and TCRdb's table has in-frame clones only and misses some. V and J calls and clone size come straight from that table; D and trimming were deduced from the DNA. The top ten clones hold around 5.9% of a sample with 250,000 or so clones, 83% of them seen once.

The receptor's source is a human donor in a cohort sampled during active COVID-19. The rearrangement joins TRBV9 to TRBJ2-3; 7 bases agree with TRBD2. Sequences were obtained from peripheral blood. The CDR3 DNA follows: TGTGCCAGCAGCGCCCTGGGAGGGGCGGGCGATACGCAGTATTTT. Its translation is CASSALGGAGDTQYF.